Presented here are 15 T cell receptor delta chains from one specimen sequenced in a study of Vδ1+ human thymocytes. Whole-study results and caveats: In the thymus, TRG and TRD repertoires looked highly polyclonal with Gaussian CDR3 lengths.

Extracted RNA was reverse transcribed into cDNA. The CDR3 regions were amplified by multiplex PCR from V-gene primers to a constant-region primer. With CATT, TCRdb re-called clones from the multiplex PCR reads. This sample has approximately 58,000 delta-chain clones; more than 12% occur once, and the top ten carry roughly 0.37%. Their recognized antigens are unknown. Sequenced input: Vdelta1+ gamma-delta thymocytes from the thymus. Indicated subset: FACS-sorted CD3+ TCRalphabeta- TCRVdelta1+ TCRVdelta2- thymocytes. Source of these receptors: a girl in the first two years of life who had congenital heart surgery.

On this clone itself: Other DNA sequences in the same sample also yield this CDR3. The chain combines TRDV1 with TRDJ1; 7 bases are shared with TRDD2. The CDR3 has 17 amino acids. CDR1 TSWWSYY and CDR2 QGS come from the germline V gene. J was trimmed by 0 bases and V by 6 bases; bases with no gene match: 13. CDR3 region: CALGAAFLTKYTDKLIF. The CDR3 bases are TGTGCTCTTGGAGCGGCCTTCCTGACGAAATACACCGATAAACTCATCTTT.

This clone was seen a handful of times. The V gene is TRDV1, the J gene TRDJ1, with TRDD2 identical over 9 bases. Looked up from germline, CDR1 is TSWWSYY and CDR2 is QGS. CDR3 length equals 22 residues. The ends lost 1 base at V and 0 bases at J; junction bases unmatched: 21. CDR3: CALGEPGLPTLKGIRYTDKLIF. CDR3 bases: TGTGCTCTTGGGGAACCAGGCCTTCCTACACTGAAAGGGATAAGGTACACCGATAAACTCATCTTT.

This clone was counted a few times. The chain joins TRDV1 to TRDJ1, with 11 bases identical to TRDD3. The length of the CDR3 is 21 residues. The V gene end was trimmed by 2 bases and the J gene end by 0 bases; junction bases not matched to a gene: 17. The germline V gene encodes CDR1 TSWWSYY and CDR2 QGS. The CDR3 region has the DNA TGTGCTCTTGGGGAAAGGGCCCTTTCAGCTGGGGGATACCCGTACACCGATAAACTCATCTTT. Amino acid sequence: CALGERALSAGGYPYTDKLIF.

This clone was picked up many times. This rearrangement joins TRDV2 to TRDJ1, with 10 bases matching TRDD3. CDR1 and CDR2 (germline): GEAIGNYY, EKD. The CDR3 sequence is 15 residues long. J was trimmed by 1 base and V by 1 base; bases with no gene match: 2. The CDR3 coding sequence is TGTGCCTGTGACACTGGGGGATACTGCACCGATAAACTCATCTTT. Protein product: CACDTGGYCTDKLIF.

A word on this clone: A much more abundant neighbour one base away suggests this may be a read error. Distinct nucleotide sequences in the sample also encode this CDR3. V gene TRAV29/DV5 combines with J gene TRDJ1; the match to TRDD3 covers 10 bases. In germline, CDR1 is NSMFDY, CDR2 ISSIKDK. This CDR3 spans 12 amino acids. The CDR3 protein is CAASLGDIELIF. DNA of the CDR3: TGTGCCGCAAGCCTGGGGGATATTGAACTCATCTTT.

The sample holds a few counts of this clone. This chain links TRDV1 with TRDJ1; 10 bases are a match to TRDD3. Germline CDR1 reads TSWWSYY; CDR2 reads QGS. The CDR3 has 18 amino acids. Trimming at V came to 4 bases and at J to 9 bases, leaving 20 bases not matched to a gene. CDR3 region: CALGVSSYGGYDPRELIF. The CDR3 bases are TGTGCTCTTGGGGTCTCTTCCTACGGGGGATACGACCCTAGGGAACTCATCTTT.

In its sample, this clone was seen a few times. This chain uses TRDV1 with TRDJ1; D might be TRDD2 or TRDD3, each matching 8 bases. Germline CDR1 and CDR2: TSWWSYY and QGS. The germline V and J ends were trimmed by 3 bases and 3 bases, with 23 bases remaining between them. The CDR3 is 18 residues long. CDR3 protein: CALGDDFLPTGIPDKLIF. CDR3 in DNA: TGTGCTCTTGGGGACGACTTTCTTCCTACGGGGATACCCGATAAACTCATCTTT.

A few counts support this clone. The rearrangement links TRDV1 to TRDJ1; TRDD3 matches 8 bases. Germline V gene data show CDR1 as TSWWSYY and CDR2 as QGS. After removal of 2 bases from V and 4 bases from J, the junction contained 18 bases not matched to a gene. This CDR3 is built from 19 residues. The CDR3 nucleotides read TGTGCTCTTGGGGAAGTGGGGGTCTCCCCGTACTGGGGGGGCGATAAACTCATCTTT. It encodes CALGEVGVSPYWGGDKLIF.

This clone was counted a few times. The chain links TRDV1 to TRDJ1, with D possibly being TRDD3 (6 bases). CDR3 length: 17 amino acids. V lost 3 bases and J 1 base, leaving 18 bases between the germline ends. Germline lookup yields CDR1 TSWWSYY and CDR2 QGS. The CDR3, as DNA: TGTGCTCTTGGGGATGGGGGCCCACCCCTTCGCACCGATAAACTCATCTTT. Translating it yields CALGDGGPPLRTDKLIF.

The chain has TRDV1 and TRDJ1; 11 positions agree with TRDD3. Germline values: CDR1 TSWWSYY, CDR2 QGS. The junction had 11 bases not matched to a gene; V was cut back by 1 base and J by 4 bases. The CDR3 is 18 amino acids. The DNA of the CDR3 is TGTGCTCTTGGGGAACCTTACTCTGGGGGATACTACGTCGATAAACTCATCTTT. Its protein is CALGEPYSGGYYVDKLIF.

The chain couples TRDV1 to TRDJ1, with 11 bases fitting TRDD3. J gave up 2 bases and V 1 base, and 33 bases lay outside the gene matches. CDR1 is TSWWSYY, CDR2 QGS, per germline. The CDR3 totals 26 residues. CDR3 sequence: CALGERPRNFTSYASSNWGITDKLIF. The CDR3 DNA follows: TGTGCTCTTGGGGAACGTCCCCGAAACTTTACTTCCTACGCCTCTAGTAACTGGGGGATAACCGATAAACTCATCTTT.

There are a few counts of this clone. The gene calls are TRDV1 and TRDJ1; D not resolved. Germline loops: CDR1 TSWWSYY, CDR2 QGS. The CDR3 has 15 amino acids. The V gene lost 1 base and the J gene lost 0 bases, with 9 bases spanning the gap. CDR3 in DNA: TGTGCTCTTGGGGAACCGGTTGGGTACACCGATAAACTCATCTTT. This gives the protein CALGEPVGYTDKLIF.

The chain joins TRDV1 to TRDJ1; TRDD3 matches at 9 bases. CDR3 length: 20 amino acids. V dropped 1 base and J dropped 4; count of bases not matched to a gene: 19. CDR1 is TSWWSYY, CDR2 QGS, per germline. Here the CDR3 DNA reads TGTGCTCTTGGGGAACGGGTCCCTACTCCTAGGGGGATACCCCTCGATAAACTCATCTTT. Protein sequence: CALGERVPTPRGIPLDKLIF.

The gene calls are TRDV1 and TRDJ1; TRDD3 matches at 8 bases. This CDR3 has 20 residues. The germline V gene has CDR1 TSWWSYY and CDR2 QGS. V gave up 0 bases and J gave up 0 bases; unmatched junction bases: 15. CDR3 protein: CALGELTLPDWGSYTDKLIF. The CDR3 DNA reads TGTGCTCTTGGGGAACTCACACTGCCGGACTGGGGGTCGTACACCGATAAACTCATCTTT.

The chain is built from TRDV1 and TRDJ1, with a possible D match to TRDD2 (5 bases). The CDR3 covers 18 residues. V was clipped by 3 bases and J by 2 bases, with 22 bases between them. CDR1 is TSWWSYY, CDR2 QGS, per germline. CDR3 loop: CALGESLLPDRGTDKLIF. Written as DNA, the CDR3 is TGTGCTCTTGGGGAGAGCCTTCTCCCGGATCGGGGTACCGATAAACTCATCTTT.